This TCR beta chain was observed in a study of blood T cell repertoires in COVID-19. The overall study: Acute and convalescent COVID-19 specimens originated in the United States, Italy and Spain. Nucleic acid was either cDNA or gDNA, and it came from T cells, B-cell-depleted T cells, or PBMCs.

The CDR3 spans 15 residues. Looked up from germline, CDR1 is SGHRS and CDR2 is YFSETQ. V gave up 5 bases and J gave up 2 bases, with 16 bases separating them. This clone has a handful of counts. Methods used by the authors: Reference gene primer amplification yielded estimated nucleated cell counts. Produced via immunoSEQ multiplex PCR; TCRdb's table is partial and in-frame only. V, J and clone size reflect that table, while D and trimming were determined from the DNA. This table has over 150,000 clones, about 80% appearing once. The sequenced material came from peripheral blood. This chain connects TRBV5-1 to TRBJ2-5; TRBD2 is a possible D gene (5 bases). The origin of this receptor is a woman aged 55-69 years with acute or convalescent COVID-19. The CDR3 loop reads CASRATEGLQETQYF. The CDR3 DNA sequence: TGCGCCAGCAGGGCTACAGAGGGCCTACAAGAGACCCAGTACTTC. Drawing the rest from reference TRBV5-1 and TRBJ2-5, the complete variable domain is KAGVTQTPRYLIKTRGQQVTLSCSPISGHRSVSWYQQTPGQGLQFLFEYFSETQRNKGNFPGRFSGRQFSNSRSEMNVSTLELGDSALYLCASRATEGLQETQYFGPGTRLLVL.